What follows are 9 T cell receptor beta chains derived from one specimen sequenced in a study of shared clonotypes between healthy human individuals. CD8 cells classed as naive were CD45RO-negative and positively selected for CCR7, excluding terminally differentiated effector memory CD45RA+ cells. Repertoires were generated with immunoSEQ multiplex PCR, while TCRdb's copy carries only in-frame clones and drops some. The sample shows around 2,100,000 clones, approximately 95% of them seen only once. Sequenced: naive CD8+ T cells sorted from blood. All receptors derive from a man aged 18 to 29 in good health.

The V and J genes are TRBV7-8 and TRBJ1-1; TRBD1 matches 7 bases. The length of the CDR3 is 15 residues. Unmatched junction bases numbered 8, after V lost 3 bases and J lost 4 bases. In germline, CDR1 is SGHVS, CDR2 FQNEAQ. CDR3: CASSFLTGVATEAFF. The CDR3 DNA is TGTGCCAGCAGCTTTTTAACAGGGGTTGCCACTGAAGCTTTCTTT.

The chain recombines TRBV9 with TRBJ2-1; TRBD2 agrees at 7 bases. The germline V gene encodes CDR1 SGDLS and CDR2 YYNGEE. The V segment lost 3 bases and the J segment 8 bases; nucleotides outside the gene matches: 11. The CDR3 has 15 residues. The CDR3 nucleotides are TGTGCCAGCAGCGAGGGAGGGCGGGGACTGGATGAGCAGTTCTTC. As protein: CASSEGGRGLDEQFF.

CDR3 amino acids: CASSPSGSLIYEQYF. The CDR3 nucleotides are TGTGCCAGCAGCCCGAGCGGGAGTCTAATCTACGAGCAGTACTTC. The J gene is TRBJ2-7, the V gene TRBV7-6; 8 nucleotides align to TRBD2. V shed 5 bases and J 3 bases; nucleotides not matched to a gene: 9. Germline V gives CDR1 SGHVS, CDR2 FNYEAQ. The CDR3 has 15 amino acids.

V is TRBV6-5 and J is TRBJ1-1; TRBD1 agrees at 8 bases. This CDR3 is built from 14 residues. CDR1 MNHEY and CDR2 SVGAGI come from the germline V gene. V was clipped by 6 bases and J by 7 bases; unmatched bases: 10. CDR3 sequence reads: CASRSTGVGNEAFF. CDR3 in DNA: TGTGCCAGCAGGTCGACAGGGGTAGGCAATGAAGCTTTCTTT.

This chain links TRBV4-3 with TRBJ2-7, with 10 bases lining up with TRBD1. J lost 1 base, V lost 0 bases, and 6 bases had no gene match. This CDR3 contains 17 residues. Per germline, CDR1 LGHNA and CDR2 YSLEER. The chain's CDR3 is CASSQDGTGDGSYEQYF. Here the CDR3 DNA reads TGCGCCAGCAGCCAAGATGGGACAGGGGACGGATCCTACGAGCAGTACTTC.

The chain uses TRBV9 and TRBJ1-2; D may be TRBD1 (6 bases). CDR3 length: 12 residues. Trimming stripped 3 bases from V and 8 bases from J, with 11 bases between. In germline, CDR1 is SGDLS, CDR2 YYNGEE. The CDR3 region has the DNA TGTGCCAGCAGCGAGGGGGATTCGGGCTACACCTTC. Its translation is CASSEGDSGYTF.

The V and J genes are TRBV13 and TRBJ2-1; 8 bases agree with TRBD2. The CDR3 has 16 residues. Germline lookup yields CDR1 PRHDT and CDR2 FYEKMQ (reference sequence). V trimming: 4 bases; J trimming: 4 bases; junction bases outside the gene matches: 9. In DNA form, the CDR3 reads TGTGCCAGCAGCTCGACTCTAGCGGGCCTATACAATGAGCAGTTCTTC. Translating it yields CASSSTLAGLYNEQFF.

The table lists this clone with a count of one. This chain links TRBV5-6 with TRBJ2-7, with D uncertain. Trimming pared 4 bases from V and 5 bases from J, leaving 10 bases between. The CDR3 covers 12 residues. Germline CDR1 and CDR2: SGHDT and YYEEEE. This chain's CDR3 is CASSHPEHEQYF. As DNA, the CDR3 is TGTGCCAGCAGCCATCCAGAACACGAGCAGTACTTC.

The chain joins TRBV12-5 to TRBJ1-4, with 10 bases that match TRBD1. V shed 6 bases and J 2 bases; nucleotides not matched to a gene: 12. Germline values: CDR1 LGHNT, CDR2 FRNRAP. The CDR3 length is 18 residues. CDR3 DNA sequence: TGTGCTAGTGGCTACCCAGGACAGGGGGTTTGGACTAATGAAAAACTGTTTTTT. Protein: CASGYPGQGVWTNEKLFF.